The 5 T cell receptor beta chains given below trace back to one sample, sequenced in a study of cytomegalovirus exposure and HLA in healthy donors. The PCR employed 60 Vbeta primers together with 13 Jbeta primers. Measured with immunoSEQ multiplex PCR; TCRdb has only the in-frame clones, and not every one. The sample consists of around 190,000 clones, more than 65% of them appearing once. Sequenced sample: PBMCs. These receptors were taken from a man in his forties or fifties in good health and CMV-seropositive.

This rearrangement joins TRBV7-9 to TRBJ2-7, with 8 bases matching TRBD1. This CDR3 is built from 14 residues. Losses at the gene ends were 4 bases for V and 5 bases for J; bases not matched to a gene: 7. The germline CDR1 and CDR2 sequences are SEHNR and FQNEAQ (reference sequence). The CDR3 nucleotides read TGTGCCAGCAGCTCCGGACAGGGCCCCAACGAGCAGTACTTC. Its translation: CASSSGQGPNEQYF.

The V call is TRBV14, the J call TRBJ2-7; possibly TRBD2 for D (5 bases). V was pared by 0 bases and J by 3 bases, with 12 bases between. Germline CDR1 SGHDN, CDR2 FVKESK. This CDR3 has 15 residues. Written as DNA, the CDR3 is TGTGCCAGCAGCCAAGAGTCGGGATGGCGCTACGAGCAGTACTTC. Residues: CASSQESGWRYEQYF.

The chain couples TRBV7-3 to TRBJ1-3, with 12 nucleotides matching TRBD1. Germline loops: CDR1 SGHTA, CDR2 FQGTGA. There are 17 residues in the CDR3. Trimming took 5 bases from V and 7 from J; bases not matched to a gene: 12. The CDR3 reads CASSPGTGGPVPNTIYF. In nucleotides, the CDR3 is TGTGCCAGCAGCCCCGGGACAGGGGGCCCGGTGCCCAACACCATATATTTT.

The chain has TRBV7-6 and TRBJ2-3, with D perhaps TRBD2 (5 bases). CDR3 size: 14 residues. Germline V gives CDR1 SGHVS, CDR2 FNYEAQ. Trimming stripped 4 bases from V and 5 bases from J, with 13 bases between. The CDR3 reads CASSSEAGGDTQYF. CDR3 nucleotide sequence: TGTGCCAGCAGCTCGGAGGCCGGAGGAGATACGCAGTATTTT.

The V call is TRBV27, the J call TRBJ2-5, with 9 nucleotides matching TRBD2. The CDR3 contains 15 residues. J was trimmed by 7 bases and V by 5 bases; bases with no gene match: 11. Germline CDR1 and CDR2: MNHEY and SMNVEV (reference sequence). The CDR3 here is CASSPLAGEAGTQYF. The CDR3 DNA reads TGTGCCAGCAGTCCATTAGCGGGAGAGGCGGGGACCCAGTACTTC.